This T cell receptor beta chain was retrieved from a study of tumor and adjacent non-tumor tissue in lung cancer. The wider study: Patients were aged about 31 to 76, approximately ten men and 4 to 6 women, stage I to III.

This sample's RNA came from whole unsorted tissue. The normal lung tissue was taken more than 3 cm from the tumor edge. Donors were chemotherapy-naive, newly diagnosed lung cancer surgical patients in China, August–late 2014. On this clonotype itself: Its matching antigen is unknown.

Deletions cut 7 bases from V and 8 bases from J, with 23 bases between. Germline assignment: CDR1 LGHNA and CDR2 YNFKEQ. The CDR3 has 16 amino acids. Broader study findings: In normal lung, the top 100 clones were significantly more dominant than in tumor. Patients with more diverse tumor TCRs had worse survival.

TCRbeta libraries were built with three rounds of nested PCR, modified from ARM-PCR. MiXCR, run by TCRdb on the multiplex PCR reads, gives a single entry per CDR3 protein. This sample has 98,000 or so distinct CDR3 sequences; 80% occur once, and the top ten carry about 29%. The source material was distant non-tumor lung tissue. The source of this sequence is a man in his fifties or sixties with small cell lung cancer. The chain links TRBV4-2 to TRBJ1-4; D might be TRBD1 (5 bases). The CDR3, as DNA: TGTGCCAGCAACCGCCTTTTACATGGGGCAGGAGAAAAACTGTTTTTT. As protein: CASNRLLHGAGEKLFF.